This T cell receptor beta chain came from a study of blood T cell repertoires in COVID-19. Overall study context: Samples came from the United States, Italy and Spain, spanning acute and convalescent COVID-19. From T cells, B-cell-depleted T cells, or PBMCs came the material, which was cDNA or gDNA.

As originally analysed: Using reference gene primer amplification, nucleated cell counts were estimated. Repertoires were generated with immunoSEQ multiplex PCR, while TCRdb's copy carries only in-frame clones and drops some. The V and J calls and clone size come from that table; D and trimming were worked out from the DNA. The table shows a few hundred thousand clones, with 75% to 90% occurring only once. Trimming took off 4 bases at V and 6 bases at J, with 13 bases between the two ends. CDR1 is ENHRY, CDR2 SYGVKD, per germline. The CDR3 runs 14 residues. Source material: peripheral blood. V and J are TRBV10-3 and TRBJ2-1; weak D call: TRBD1 (6 bases). The source is a woman aged 25 to 45 who had recovered from COVID-19. The CDR3 coding sequence is TGTGCCATCAGTGCAAGTACAGGGCTCAATGAGCAGTTCTTC. Translation gives CAISASTGLNEQFF.